This TCR beta chain was identified in a study of radiotherapy plus CTLA-4 blockade in lung cancer. Concerning this clone itself: Its antigen is unknown.

CTLA-4 blockade with ipilimumab, together with focal radiation, was given to patients with chemo-refractory metastatic non-small-cell lung cancer. Findings of the study overall: TCR clones originating in tumors grew in number in blood after radiotherapy plus ipilimumab. Best predicting response, reportedly, were early blood T cell clone dynamics, with interferon-beta.

The data were produced by immunoSEQ multiplex PCR, yet TCRdb's version contains in-frame clones alone and is incomplete. The sample holds 45,000 to 60,000 clones, 75% to 85% seen once. This sample comprised peripheral blood, obtained from a patient treated with radiotherapy plus ipilimumab. The receptor was derived from a human donor with non-small cell lung cancer who had stable disease on radiotherapy plus ipilimumab.

The CDR3 loop reads CASSEYGGTEAFF. Here the CDR3 DNA reads TGTGCCAGCAGTGAATATGGGGGGACTGAAGCTTTCTTT. The chain has TRBV25-1 and TRBJ1-1, with a possible D match to TRBD1 (5 bases). The CDR3 contains 13 residues. The V and J ends lost 0 bases and 5 bases respectively, with 7 bases between them. Germline loops: CDR1 MGHDK, CDR2 SYGVNS.